This TCR beta chain was documented in a study of blood T cells in healthy people across ages. A second about 7 to 12 cycle PCR used barcoded and J-beta primers. TCRdb fed the 5' RACE reads into MiXCR, producing one record per CDR3 protein. Of about 580,000 distinct CDR3 sequences listed, roughly 43% are singletons. CDR1 SQVTM and CDR2 ANQGSEA come from the germline V gene. V was shortened by 1 base and J by 3 bases, with 19 bases between the two germline ends. The CDR3 is 16 residues long. The clonotype comes from a man of 80 years or more in good health. Material: blood. This chain uses TRBV29-1 with TRBJ2-7; TRBD1 or TRBD2 may be the D gene (7 bases each). CDR3 nucleotides: TGCAGCGTTGAAGGAGGGGGGGGGACAGAGAGCTACGAGCAGTACTTC. Its protein is CSVEGGGGTESYEQYF.